Below, 11 T cell receptor beta chains from the same sample are listed, as sequenced in a study of blood T cells in healthy people across ages. A J-beta primer mix and a sample-barcoded 5' primer were used in a second PCR of roughly 6 to 12 cycles. One entry per CDR3 protein results from TCRdb running MiXCR on the 5' RACE reads. The sample includes about 1.6 million distinct CDR3 sequences, about 35% of them seen just once. The sample taken for sequencing was blood. Every receptor here comes from a woman aged 30 to 39 in good health.

The chain carries TRBV6-1 and TRBJ1-1; D not certain. Germline V gives CDR1 MNHNS, CDR2 SASEGT. The V and J ends lost 4 bases and 3 bases respectively, with 18 bases between them. The CDR3 runs 16 residues. The chain's CDR3 is CASSVISGWRYTEAFF. The DNA for the CDR3 is TGTGCCAGCAGTGTTATTTCCGGGTGGAGGTACACTGAAGCTTTCTTT.

This clonotype turned up a few times. Germline and junction disagree at one end, which may indicate a read error. The chain combines TRBV4-1 with TRBJ2-1; 9 bases align to TRBD2. CDR3 length: 17 amino acids. Germline values: CDR1 MGHRA, CDR2 YSYEKL. The CDR3 spells CARSQTASGGIYNEQFF. CDR3 DNA sequence: TGCGCCCGCAGCCAAACGGCGAGCGGGGGGATCTACAATGAGCAGTTCTTC.

The V and J genes are TRBV7-6 and TRBJ2-7, with a possible D match to TRBD2 (6 bases). The V gene's germline CDR1 is SGHVS and CDR2 FNYEAQ. The V and J ends lost 1 base and 5 bases respectively, with 12 bases between them. This CDR3 has 14 amino acids. The CDR3 reads CASSLVAGRNEQYF. The CDR3 DNA reads TGTGCCAGCAGCTTAGTCGCAGGGAGGAACGAGCAGTACTTC. The complete variable domain, with remaining parts taken from reference TRBV7-6 and TRBJ2-7, reads GAGVSQSPRYKVTKRGQDVALRCDPISGHVSLYWYRQALGQGPEFLTYFNYEAQQDKSGLPNDRFSAERPEGSISTLTIQRTEQRDSAMYRCASSLVAGRNEQYFGPGTRLTVT.

With regard to this clonotype: An end of the junction does not agree with germline; a read error may underlie this. The chain combines TRBV20-1 with TRBJ1-2; possibly TRBD1 for D (5 bases). From germline, CDR1 is DFQATT and CDR2 SNEGSKA (reference sequence). The CDR3 extends over 13 amino acids. CDR3 nucleotide sequence: TGCAGTGCTAGAGACCCGGGACGTCATGGCCACACCTTC. This codes for CSARDPGRHGHTF.

This clonotype has more than one count but fewer than ten. The V call is TRBV6-1, the J call TRBJ2-1; D is tentatively TRBD1 or TRBD2 (5 bases each). V lost 7 bases, J lost 9 bases, and 16 bases lay in between. CDR1 and CDR2 from the germline V gene are MNHNS and SASEGT. There are 13 residues in the CDR3. The CDR3 loop is CASNLIVGAEQFF. In DNA, the CDR3 is TGTGCCAGCAACTTGATAGTCGGGGCTGAGCAGTTCTTC.

V usage is TRBV6-1 and J usage is TRBJ1-1; D unclear. Germline-derived CDR1 and CDR2 are MNHNS and SASEGT. V was pared by 5 bases and J by 6 bases, with 13 bases between. The CDR3 is made up of 13 amino acids. The CDR3 protein is CASSTELRAEAFF. CDR3 nucleotide sequence: TGTGCCAGCAGTACTGAGCTCCGGGCTGAAGCTTTCTTT.

This sequence joins TRBV28 and TRBJ1-2; D is perhaps TRBD1 (5 bases). CDR3 length equals 15 residues. From germline, CDR1 is MDHEN and CDR2 SYDVKM. The V and J ends lost 5 bases and 4 bases respectively, with 17 bases between them. The CDR3 nucleotides read TGTGCCAGCAGTGGTGCAGACGGGACCCTCTATGGCTACACCTTC. Encoded protein: CASSGADGTLYGYTF.

V gene TRBV12-5 combines with J gene TRBJ1-1, with no clear D. CDR3 length: 11 amino acids. Trimming left V 4 bases short and J 5 bases short, with 5 bases between. CDR1 and CDR2 from the germline V gene are LGHNT and FRNRAP. The CDR3 bases are TGTGCTAGTGGTTCTGGGACTGAAGCTTTCTTT. Translating gives CASGSGTEAFF.

This chain connects TRBV6-1 to TRBJ2-1; 10 bases align to TRBD2. With 6 bases clipped from V and 0 bases from J, the junction kept 8 bases outside the gene matches. CDR3 length: 17 residues. The germline V gene encodes CDR1 MNHNS and CDR2 SASEGT. CDR3 amino acids: CASRAGLAYGSYNEQFF. The CDR3 DNA is TGTGCCAGCAGGGCGGGACTAGCGTACGGCTCCTACAATGAGCAGTTCTTC.

This clonotype was detected only a few times. V and J are TRBV6-4 and TRBJ2-3; 8 bases line up with TRBD2. CDR3 length: 14 amino acids. The junction had 6 bases not matched to a gene; V was cut back by 8 bases and J by 2 bases. Germline CDR1 MRHNA, CDR2 SNTAGT. The CDR3 DNA follows: TGTGCCAGCCGGGCGGGGGGACACACAGATACGCAGTATTTT. Translating it yields CASRAGGHTDTQYF.

This clonotype was observed many times. The chain couples TRBV7-2 to TRBJ2-3; no firm D call. The CDR3 is made up of 15 amino acids. Germline assignment: CDR1 SGHTA and CDR2 FQGNSA. The ends were cut back, 5 bases at V and 0 bases at J, with 12 bases in the middle. CDR3 amino acids: CASSRDGSSTDTQYF. In DNA, the CDR3 is TGTGCCAGCAGCCGAGACGGGTCGAGCACAGATACGCAGTATTTT.